The 10 T cell receptor beta chains listed next were all sequenced from one sample in a study of Graves' ophthalmopathy and Graves' hyperthyroidism. RNA transcripts were the template, and TCR beta CDR3 regions were amplified from them. First-round RT-PCR with HTBI primers preceded a second-round multiplex PCR. TCRdb used MiXCR to reprocess the multiplex PCR reads, holding one entry per CDR3 protein. Of 300,000 to 400,000 distinct CDR3 sequences in the sample, 15% to 20% were seen once. The sequenced material came from peripheral blood. These receptors were obtained from an adult man with Graves' ophthalmopathy.

In this sample, this clonotype turned up many times. V usage is TRBV2 and J usage is TRBJ1-3; TRBD1 might be the D (6 bases). Between the trimmed V and J ends, which lost 4 bases and 0 bases, there was a span of 7 bases. The CDR3 runs to 14 residues. The germline V gene encodes CDR1 SNHLY and CDR2 FYNNEI. The CDR3 sequence: CASSVQGSGNTIYF. The CDR3 DNA is TGTGCCAGCAGTGTACAGGGCTCTGGAAACACCATATATTTT. Full variable domain (remainder filled in from reference TRBV2 and TRBJ1-3): EPEVTQTPSHQVTQMGQEVILRCVPISNHLYFYWYRQILGQKVEFLVSFYNNEISEKSEIFDDQFSVERPDGSNFTLKIRSTKLEDSAMYFCASSVQGSGNTIYFGEGSWLTVV.

In its sample, this clonotype was seen many times. The chain carries TRBV20-1 and TRBJ1-5; D is ambiguous. The CDR3 totals 15 residues. Germline V gene data show CDR1 as DFQATT and CDR2 as SNEGSKA (reference sequence). Trimming took off 4 bases at V and 1 base at J, with 14 bases between the two ends. The CDR3 coding sequence is TGCAGTGCTAAAATTTTAGGGAGGAGCAATCAGCCCCAGCATTTT. This sequence encodes CSAKILGRSNQPQHF.

This chain links TRBV12-3 or TRBV12-4 with TRBJ1-1; D unresolved. There are 12 residues in the CDR3. The V and J ends lost 6 bases and 5 bases respectively, with 10 bases between them. The CDR3 spells CASRRMRTEAFF. The CDR3 nucleotides are TGTGCCAGCAGACGGATGCGGACTGAAGCTTTCTTT.

The rearrangement joins TRBV15 to TRBJ2-7; the D gene is possibly TRBD1 (5 bases). Germline values: CDR1 LNHNV, CDR2 YYDKDF (reference sequence). V shed 0 bases and J shed 3 bases, with 12 bases lying between them. The CDR3 has 15 amino acids. The chain's CDR3 is CATSRDRGANYEQYF. DNA for the CDR3: TGTGCCACCAGCAGAGATAGGGGTGCCAACTACGAGCAGTACTTC.

This clonotype occurred many times. The V call is TRBV5-6, the J call TRBJ2-4; the match to TRBD2 covers 8 bases. This CDR3 is built from 15 residues. The germline gives CDR1 SGHDT, CDR2 YYEEEE. The V and J ends lost 3 bases and 8 bases, in that order; junction bases with no gene match: 10. In DNA form, the CDR3 reads TGTGCCAGCAGCTCGGCGGGGGGCGCGCGGTACATTCAGTACTTC. Amino acid sequence: CASSSAGGARYIQYF.

This rearrangement joins TRBV12-3 or TRBV12-4 to TRBJ2-7, with D possibly TRBD2 on 7 matching bases. CDR3 length: 14 residues. The V gene lost 4 bases and the J gene lost 2 bases, with 12 bases spanning the gap. CDR3 sequence reads: CASSSRGGTYEQYF. The CDR3 region has the DNA TGTGCCAGCAGTTCTCGCGGGGGCACCTACGAGCAGTACTTC.

In this sample, this clonotype turned up many times. This chain joins TRBV5-1 and TRBJ2-2, with 7 bases matching TRBD2. V trimming: 2 bases; J trimming: 6 bases; junction bases outside the gene matches: 10. The CDR3 spans 16 residues. CDR1 is SGHRS and CDR2 is YFSETQ in the germline V gene. The CDR3 bases are TGCGCCAGCAGCTTCTCCGGGGGGATGGGCGCCGGGGAGCTGTTTTTT. Its protein is CASSFSGGMGAGELFF.

This clonotype occurred many times. CDR3 amino acids: CASSLVSGGGYTEAFF. DNA for the CDR3: TGTGCCAGCAGCTTAGTATCAGGGGGTGGGTACACTGAAGCTTTCTTT. The V call is TRBV11-2, the J call TRBJ1-1; 7 nucleotides align to TRBD1. The CDR3 covers 16 residues. V lost 1 base, J lost 3 bases, and 8 bases stayed unmatched. The germline V gene has CDR1 SGHAT and CDR2 FQNNGV.

This clonotype was counted ten times or more. V and J are TRBV5-6 and TRBJ1-5; the match to TRBD1 covers 7 bases. Germline values: CDR1 SGHDT, CDR2 YYEEEE. The V gene end was trimmed by 4 bases and the J gene end by 3 bases; junction bases not matched to a gene: 7. The CDR3 spans 15 residues. CDR3 DNA sequence: TGTGCCAGCAGCACTAGGACAGGAGTCAATCAGCCCCAGCATTTT. Protein: CASSTRTGVNQPQHF.

In this sample, this clonotype turned up many times. The J gene is TRBJ2-7, the V gene TRBV20-1, with D uncertain. Trimming removed 6 bases at V and 9 bases at J, with 15 bases between. This CDR3 is built from 11 residues. Germline V gene data show CDR1 as DFQATT and CDR2 as SNEGSKA (reference sequence). The CDR3 sequence is CSASTPAGQYF. The CDR3, as DNA: TGCAGTGCCTCGACCCCCGCCGGGCAGTACTTC.